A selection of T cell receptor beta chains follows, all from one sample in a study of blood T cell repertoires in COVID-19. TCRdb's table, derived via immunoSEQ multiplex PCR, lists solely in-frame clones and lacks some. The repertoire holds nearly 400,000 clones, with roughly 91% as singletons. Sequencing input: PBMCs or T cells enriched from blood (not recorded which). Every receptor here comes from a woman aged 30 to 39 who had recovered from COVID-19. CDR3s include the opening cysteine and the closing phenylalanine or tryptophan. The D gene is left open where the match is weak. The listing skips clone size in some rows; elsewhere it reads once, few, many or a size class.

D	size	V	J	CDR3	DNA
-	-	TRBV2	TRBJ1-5	CASTWGVSQPQHF	TGTGCCAGCACTTGGGGGGTAAGTCAGCCCCAGCATTTT
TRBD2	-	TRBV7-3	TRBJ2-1	CASNLAGPSSYNEQFF	TGTGCCAGCAACTTAGCGGGTCCTAGCTCCTACAATGAGCAGTTCTTC
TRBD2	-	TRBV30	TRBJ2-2	CASKWGPSGGLSGELFF	TGTGCATCAAAATGGGGCCCTAGCGGGGGGTTGTCCGGGGAGCTGTTTTTT
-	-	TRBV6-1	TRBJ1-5	CASSEGPGHYSNQPQHF	TGTGCCAGCAGTGAAGGACCGGGACACTATAGCAATCAGCCCCAGCATTTT
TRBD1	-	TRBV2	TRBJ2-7	CASSPDREQYF	TGTGCCAGCAGTCCGGACAGGGAGCAGTACTTC
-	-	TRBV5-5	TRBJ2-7	CASSYLDSYEQYF	TGTGCCAGCAGCTACCTAGACTCCTACGAGCAGTACTTC
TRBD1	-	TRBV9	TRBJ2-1	CASSVTKGQRTLNEQFF	TGTGCCAGCAGCGTCACCAAGGGACAGCGTACGCTCAATGAGCAGTTCTTC
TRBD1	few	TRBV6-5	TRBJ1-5	CASSTTGDQPQHF	TGTGCCAGCAGTACTACAGGGGATCAGCCCCAGCATTTT
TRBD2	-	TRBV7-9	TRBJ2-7	CASSLDAGVISYEQYF	TGTGCCAGCAGCTTAGACGCGGGAGTTATCTCCTACGAGCAGTACTTC
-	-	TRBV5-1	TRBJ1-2	CASSLDRETNYGYTF	TGCGCCAGCAGCTTGGACAGGGAAACTAACTATGGCTACACCTTC
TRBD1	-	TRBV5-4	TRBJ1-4	CASSSQGAGEKLFF	TGTGCCAGCAGCTCACAGGGGGCCGGCGAAAAACTGTTTTTT
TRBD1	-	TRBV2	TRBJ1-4	CASSIRQGPEKLFF	TGTGCCAGCAGTATTAGACAGGGTCCTGAAAAACTGTTTTTT
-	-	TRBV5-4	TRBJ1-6	CASSWGPPGGVGSPLHF	TGTGCCAGCAGCTGGGGCCCCCCGGGGGGAGTTGGTTCACCCCTCCACTTT
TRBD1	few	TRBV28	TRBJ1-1	CASSLGQRNTEAFF	TGTGCCAGCAGTTTGGGACAGCGGAACACTGAAGCTTTCTTT
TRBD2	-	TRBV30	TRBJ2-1	CAWDLLAGGHEQFF	TGTGCCTGGGACCTATTAGCGGGCGGTCATGAGCAGTTCTTC
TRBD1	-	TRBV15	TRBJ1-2	CATSRDLGQGSGGYTF	TGTGCCACCAGCAGAGATTTGGGACAGGGGTCGGGTGGCTACACCTTC
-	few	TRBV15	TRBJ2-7	CATSRGGGPRHEQYF	TGTGCCACCAGCAGAGGTGGAGGGCCGAGACACGAGCAGTACTTC
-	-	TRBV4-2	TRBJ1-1	CASSPRKEGGTEAFF	TGTGCCAGCAGCCCACGCAAGGAGGGTGGCACTGAAGCTTTCTTT
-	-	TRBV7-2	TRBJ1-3	CASSPDSADGTIYF	TGTGCCAGCAGCCCCGACAGCGCCGATGGCACCATATATTTT
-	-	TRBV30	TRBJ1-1	CAWSVLEAFF	TGTGCCTGGAGTGTACTCGAGGCTTTCTTT
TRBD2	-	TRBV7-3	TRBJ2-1	CASSLQASGRVGEQFF	TGTGCCAGCAGCTTACAGGCTAGCGGGAGGGTAGGTGAGCAGTTCTTC
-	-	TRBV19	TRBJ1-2	CASQGSGQLINYGYTF	TGTGCCAGTCAGGGCAGTGGACAGCTGATTAACTATGGCTACACCTTC
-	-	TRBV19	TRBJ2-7	CASSTGWAYEQYF	TGTGCCAGTAGTACAGGGTGGGCCTACGAGCAGTACTTC
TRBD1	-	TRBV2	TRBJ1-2	CASSKRQGADNGYTF	TGTGCCAGCAGCAAAAGACAGGGGGCCGATAATGGCTACACCTTC
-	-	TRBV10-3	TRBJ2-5	CAISEPGNSGSETQYF	TGTGCCATCAGTGAACCCGGGAACAGCGGGTCGGAGACCCAGTACTTC
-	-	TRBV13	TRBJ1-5	CASSWGDQPQHF	TGTGCCAGCAGCTGGGGGGACCAGCCCCAGCATTTT
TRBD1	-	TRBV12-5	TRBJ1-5	CASGGQPDQPQHF	TGTGCTAGTGGGGGACAGCCAGATCAGCCCCAGCATTTT
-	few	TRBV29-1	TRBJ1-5	CSFREGNQPQHF	TGCAGCTTCCGGGAGGGTAATCAGCCCCAGCATTTT
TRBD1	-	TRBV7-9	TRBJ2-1	CASSSRTGIDNEQFF	TGTGCCAGCAGCTCCCGGACAGGGATTGACAATGAGCAGTTCTTC
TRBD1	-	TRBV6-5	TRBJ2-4	CASGTGNIQYF	TGTGCCAGCGGGACAGGAAACATTCAGTACTTC
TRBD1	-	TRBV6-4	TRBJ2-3	CASSGDSRDTQYF	TGTGCCAGCAGTGGGGACAGCAGGGATACGCAGTATTTT
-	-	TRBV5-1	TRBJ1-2	CASSYLVGTRDYGYTF	TGCGCCAGCAGCTATTTAGTCGGGACAAGGGACTATGGCTACACCTTC
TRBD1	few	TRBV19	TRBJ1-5	CASSIRTGTNQPQHF	TGTGCCAGTAGTATTAGGACAGGGACGAATCAGCCCCAGCATTTT